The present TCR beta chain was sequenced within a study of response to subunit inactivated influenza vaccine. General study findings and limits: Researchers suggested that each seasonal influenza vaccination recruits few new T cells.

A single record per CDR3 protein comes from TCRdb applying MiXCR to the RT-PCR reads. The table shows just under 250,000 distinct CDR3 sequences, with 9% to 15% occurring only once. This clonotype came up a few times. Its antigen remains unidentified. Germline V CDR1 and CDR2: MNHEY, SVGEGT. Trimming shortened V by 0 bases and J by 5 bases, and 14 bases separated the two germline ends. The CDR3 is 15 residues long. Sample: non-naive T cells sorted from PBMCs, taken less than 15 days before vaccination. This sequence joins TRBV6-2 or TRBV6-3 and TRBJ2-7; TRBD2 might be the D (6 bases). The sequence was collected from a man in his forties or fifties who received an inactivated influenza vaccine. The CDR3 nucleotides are TGTGCCAGCAGTTACTCGCCCCGGGGGAAGGACGAGCAGTACTTC. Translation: CASSYSPRGKDEQYF.